One sample yielded the 10 T cell receptor beta chains listed below, sequenced in a study of blood T cell repertoires in COVID-19. TCRdb keeps only in-frame clones here, not all; method: immunoSEQ multiplex PCR. Of hundreds of thousands of clones listed, about 89% are singletons. Sequencing was done on a sample of peripheral blood. Receptors originate from a woman aged 25-40 years with acute or convalescent COVID-19.

Remarks on this clone: The sample carries other DNA sequences with the same CDR3. The rearrangement uses TRBV2 and TRBJ2-7, with 10 positions matching TRBD1. Germline V lookup: CDR1 SNHLY, CDR2 FYNNEI. The trim removed 3 bases at V and 2 bases at J, leaving 4 bases unmatched. This CDR3 spans 15 amino acids. The CDR3 bases are TGTGCCAGCAGTGAGCGGGACAGGGGACCCTACGAGCAGTACTTC. Protein: CASSERDRGPYEQYF.

This clone showed up just a few times. The chain is built from TRBV2 and TRBJ1-5; 7 nucleotides agree with TRBD1. This CDR3 is built from 14 residues. V was clipped by 6 bases and J by 0 bases; unmatched bases: 2. Germline CDR1 reads SNHLY; CDR2 reads FYNNEI. CDR3 loop: CASRTGISNQPQHF. As DNA, the CDR3 is TGTGCCAGCAGGACAGGGATTAGCAATCAGCCCCAGCATTTT.

The chain carries TRBV24-1 and TRBJ2-3; 9 bases line up with TRBD2. Germline CDR1 is KGHDR and CDR2 is SFDVKD. J lost 5 bases, V lost 1 base, and 9 bases had no gene match. This CDR3 contains 17 residues. CDR3 amino acids: CATSDLRRGGLVDTQYF. DNA for the CDR3: TGTGCCACCAGTGATTTAAGGCGGGGGGGCCTTGTAGATACGCAGTATTTT.

This chain joins TRBV5-5 and TRBJ1-2; D is uncertain. The CDR3 totals 12 residues. Germline CDR1 reads SGHKS; CDR2 reads YYEKEE (reference sequence). V lost 0 bases and J lost 8, with 8 bases in between. Written as DNA, the CDR3 is TGTGCCAGCAGCTTGGGGGTACAGGGCTACACCTTC. Amino acid sequence: CASSLGVQGYTF.

V gene TRBV4-1 combines with J gene TRBJ2-5; D perhaps matches TRBD2 (6 bases). Per the germline V gene, CDR1 is MGHRA and CDR2 is YSYEKL. This CDR3 is 14 amino acids long. V was shortened by 1 base and J by 5 bases, with 11 bases between the two germline ends. As DNA, the CDR3 is TGCGCCAGCAGCCAAGGGGGGACTGGGGAGACCCAGTACTTC. The encoded protein is CASSQGGTGETQYF.

The rearrangement uses TRBV5-1 and TRBJ2-2; weak D call: TRBD1 (6 bases). This CDR3 region has 16 residues. Germline loops: CDR1 SGHRS, CDR2 YFSETQ. Trimming pared 1 base from V and 2 bases from J, leaving 12 bases between. The CDR3 DNA sequence: TGCGCCAGCAGCTTGAGAGGGGGAGCAAACACCGGGGAGCTGTTTTTT. Translated, it gives CASSLRGGANTGELFF.

This clone was counted once. CDR3 DNA sequence: TGTGCCAGCAAGGGGTTCGAGACTGGAAACACCATATATTTT. Its translation is CASKGFETGNTIYF. The chain recombines TRBV6-5 with TRBJ1-3, with a possible D match to TRBD1 (5 bases). Trimming cost V 7 bases and J 2 bases, with 12 bases left between them. CDR1 and CDR2 (germline): MNHEY, SVGAGI. This CDR3 has 14 residues.

The chain uses TRBV10-1 and TRBJ1-4; tentative D call: TRBD1 (5 bases). CDR1 is WNHNN and CDR2 is SYGVQD in the germline V gene (reference sequence). With 2 bases removed from V and 0 bases from J, the gap between germline ends came to 10 bases. The CDR3 is 16 amino acids. CDR3 loop: CASSESRGTTNEKLFF. The CDR3 DNA reads as TGCGCCAGCAGTGAGAGTCGGGGGACAACTAATGAAAAACTGTTTTTT.

CDR3 protein: CASSFGRGAGELFF. DNA of the CDR3: TGTGCCAGCAGCTTTGGCAGGGGGGCCGGGGAGCTGTTTTTT. The chain links TRBV7-8 to TRBJ2-2, with D maybe TRBD1 (7 bases). Germline CDR1 is SGHVS and CDR2 is FQNEAQ. CDR3 length equals 14 residues. The V gene lost 3 bases and the J gene lost 6 bases, with 11 bases spanning the gap.

On this clone: This sample includes further DNA sequences coding for the same CDR3. The V gene is TRBV13, the J gene TRBJ2-3, with D perhaps matching TRBD2 (6 bases). Between the trimmed V and J ends, which lost 2 bases and 6 bases, there was a span of 9 bases. This CDR3 comprises 13 residues. CDR1 is PRHDT, CDR2 FYEKMQ, per germline (reference sequence). CDR3 amino acids: CASSLRGVDTQYF. The CDR3 DNA is TGTGCCAGCAGCTTACGCGGGGTGGATACGCAGTATTTT.